Described below is a single T cell receptor beta chain sequence and its context. What it binds is not known. Being one base from a much bigger clone, this may be a read error. Documented time point: patch test 2, 6 weeks after DPC sensitization. Described treatment: therapeutic diphenylcyclopropenone sensitization with weekly scalp DPC. This sample was taken from a study of human T cells and chemical hapten exposure. Across the study: Upper-back patch tests with 0.01% DPC were read at 6 days. How much TCR each sample yielded varied, mostly because pooled library volumes differed slightly. Study findings and constraints: High-frequency TCRs, those above 1 in 1000, stayed the same after DPC sensitization.

TCRdb used MiXCR to reprocess the RACE reads, holding one entry per CDR3 protein. The sample contains about 380,000 distinct CDR3 sequences, about 6% of which appear only once. Germline loops: CDR1 LGHNA, CDR2 YSLEER. This CDR3 region has 16 residues. The source was whole blood, collected in connection with sensitization to the hapten diphenylcyclopropenone (DPC). J is TRBJ1-5 and V is TRBV4-3; D not resolved. The source of this sequence is a woman aged 18-35 years with alopecia areata. Some clones in this sample may be carry-over from other donors' samples. Here the CDR3 reads CACSQELTGSRQPQHF. Written as DNA, the CDR3 is TGCGCCTGCAGCCAAGAACTTACGGGGTCAAGGCAGCCCCAGCATTTT.